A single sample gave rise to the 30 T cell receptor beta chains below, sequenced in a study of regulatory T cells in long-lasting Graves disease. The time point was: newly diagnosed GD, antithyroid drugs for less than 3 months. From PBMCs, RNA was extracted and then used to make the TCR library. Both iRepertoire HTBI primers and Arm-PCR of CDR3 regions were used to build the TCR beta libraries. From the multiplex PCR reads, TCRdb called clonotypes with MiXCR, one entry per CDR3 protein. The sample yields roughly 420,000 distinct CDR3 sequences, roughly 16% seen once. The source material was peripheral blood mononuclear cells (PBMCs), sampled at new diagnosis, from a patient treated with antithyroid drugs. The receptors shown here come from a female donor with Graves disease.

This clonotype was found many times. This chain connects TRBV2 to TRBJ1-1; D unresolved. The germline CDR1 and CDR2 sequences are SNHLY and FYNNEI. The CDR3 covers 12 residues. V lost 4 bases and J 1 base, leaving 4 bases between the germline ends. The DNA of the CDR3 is TGTGCCAGCAGTGTACAGAACACTGAAGCTTTCTTT. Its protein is CASSVQNTEAFF.

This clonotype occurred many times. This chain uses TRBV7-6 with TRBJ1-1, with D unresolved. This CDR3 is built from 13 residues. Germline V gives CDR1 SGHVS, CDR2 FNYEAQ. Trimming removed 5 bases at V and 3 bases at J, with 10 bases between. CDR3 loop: CASSRQSDTEAFF. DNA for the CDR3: TGTGCCAGCAGCCGCCAAAGTGACACTGAAGCTTTCTTT.

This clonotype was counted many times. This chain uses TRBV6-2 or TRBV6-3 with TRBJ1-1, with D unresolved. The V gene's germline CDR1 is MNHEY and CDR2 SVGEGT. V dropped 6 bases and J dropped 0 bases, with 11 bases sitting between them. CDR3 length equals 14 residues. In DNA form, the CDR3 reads TGTGCCAGCAGAAAGGTCGGCATGAACACTGAAGCTTTCTTT. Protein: CASRKVGMNTEAFF.

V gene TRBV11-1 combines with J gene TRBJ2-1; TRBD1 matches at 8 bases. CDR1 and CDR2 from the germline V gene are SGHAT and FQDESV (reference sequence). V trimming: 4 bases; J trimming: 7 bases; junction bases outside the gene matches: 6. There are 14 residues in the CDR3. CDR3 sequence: CASSWRDRINEQFF. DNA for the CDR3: TGTGCCAGCAGCTGGCGGGACAGGATAAATGAGCAGTTCTTC.

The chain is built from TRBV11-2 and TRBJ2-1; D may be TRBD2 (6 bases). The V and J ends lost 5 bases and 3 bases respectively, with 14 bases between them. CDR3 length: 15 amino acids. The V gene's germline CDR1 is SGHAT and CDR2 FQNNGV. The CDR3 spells CASSGTDVYYNEQFF. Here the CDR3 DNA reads TGTGCCAGCAGCGGGACTGACGTTTACTACAATGAGCAGTTCTTC. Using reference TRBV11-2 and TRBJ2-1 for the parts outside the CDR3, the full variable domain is EAGVAQSPRYKIIEKRQSVAFWCNPISGHATLYWYQQILGQGPKLLIQFQNNGVVDDSQLPKDRFSAERLKGVDSTLKIQPAKLEDSAVYLCASSGTDVYYNEQFFGPGTRLTVL.

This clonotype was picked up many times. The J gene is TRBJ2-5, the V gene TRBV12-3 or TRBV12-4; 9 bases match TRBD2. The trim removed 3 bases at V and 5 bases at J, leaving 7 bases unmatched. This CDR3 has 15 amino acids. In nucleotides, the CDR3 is TGTGCCAGCAGTTTCGGTAGCGGGAGAACGGAGACCCAGTACTTC. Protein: CASSFGSGRTETQYF.

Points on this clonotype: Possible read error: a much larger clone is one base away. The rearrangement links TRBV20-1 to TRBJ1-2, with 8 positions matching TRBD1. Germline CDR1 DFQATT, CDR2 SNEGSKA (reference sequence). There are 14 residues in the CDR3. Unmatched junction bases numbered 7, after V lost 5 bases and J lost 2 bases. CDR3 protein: CSASQTGENYGYTF. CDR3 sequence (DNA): TGCAGTGCTTCCCAGACAGGGGAGAACTATGGCTACACCTTC.

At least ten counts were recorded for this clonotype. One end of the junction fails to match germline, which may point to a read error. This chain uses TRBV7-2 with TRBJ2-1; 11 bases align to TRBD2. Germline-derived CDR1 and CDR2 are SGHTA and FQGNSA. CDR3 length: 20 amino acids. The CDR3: CASSLVVGLAVGSSYNEQFF. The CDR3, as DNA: TGTGCCAGCAGCTTAGTAGTGGGACTAGCGGTAGGCAGCTCCTACAATGAGCAATTCTTC.

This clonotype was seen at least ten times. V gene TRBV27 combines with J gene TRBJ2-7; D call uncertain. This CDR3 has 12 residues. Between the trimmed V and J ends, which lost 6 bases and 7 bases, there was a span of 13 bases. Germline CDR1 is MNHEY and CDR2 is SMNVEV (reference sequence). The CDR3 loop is CASRGLSREQYF. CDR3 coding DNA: TGTGCCAGCAGAGGCCTTTCGAGGGAGCAGTACTTC.

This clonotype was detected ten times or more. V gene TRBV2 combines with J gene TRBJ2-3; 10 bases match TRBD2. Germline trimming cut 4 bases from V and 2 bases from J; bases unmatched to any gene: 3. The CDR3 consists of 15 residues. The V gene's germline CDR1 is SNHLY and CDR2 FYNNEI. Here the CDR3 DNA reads TGTGCCAGCAGTGGGACTAGCGGACTCACAGATACGCAGTATTTT. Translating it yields CASSGTSGLTDTQYF.

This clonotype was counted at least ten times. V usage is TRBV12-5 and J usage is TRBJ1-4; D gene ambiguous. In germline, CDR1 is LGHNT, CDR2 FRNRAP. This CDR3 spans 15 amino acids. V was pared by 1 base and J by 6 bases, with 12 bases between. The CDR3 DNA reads TGTGCTAGTGGTTTGGGGGATCAGAGAGATGAAAAACTGTTTTTT. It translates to CASGLGDQRDEKLFF.

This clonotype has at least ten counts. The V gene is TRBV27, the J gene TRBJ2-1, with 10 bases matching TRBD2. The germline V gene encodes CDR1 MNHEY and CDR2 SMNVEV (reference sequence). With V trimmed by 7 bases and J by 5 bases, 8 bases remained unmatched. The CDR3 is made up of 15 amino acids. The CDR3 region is CASTVSGRPHNEQFF. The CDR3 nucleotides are TGTGCCAGCACCGTTAGCGGGAGGCCGCACAATGAGCAGTTCTTC.

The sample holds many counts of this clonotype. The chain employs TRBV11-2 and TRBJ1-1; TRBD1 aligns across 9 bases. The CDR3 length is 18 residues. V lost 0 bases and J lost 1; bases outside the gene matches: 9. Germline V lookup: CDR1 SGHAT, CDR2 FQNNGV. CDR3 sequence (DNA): TGTGCCAGCAGCTTAGAACCGACCGGGACAGGGCCGAACACTGAAGCTTTCTTT. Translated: CASSLEPTGTGPNTEAFF.

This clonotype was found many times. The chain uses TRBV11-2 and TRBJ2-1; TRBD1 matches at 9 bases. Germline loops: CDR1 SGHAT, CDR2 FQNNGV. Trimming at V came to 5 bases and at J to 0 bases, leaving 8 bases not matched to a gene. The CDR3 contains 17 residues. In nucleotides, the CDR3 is TGTGCCAGCAGCCCAACGGGACAGGGAGGCTCCTACAATGAGCAGTTCTTC. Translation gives CASSPTGQGGSYNEQFF.

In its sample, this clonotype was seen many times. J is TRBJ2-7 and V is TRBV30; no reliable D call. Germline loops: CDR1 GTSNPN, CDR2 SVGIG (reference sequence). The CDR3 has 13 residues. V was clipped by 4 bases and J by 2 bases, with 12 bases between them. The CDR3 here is CAWTGRSTYEQYF. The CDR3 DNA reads TGTGCCTGGACTGGCAGGAGTACCTACGAGCAGTACTTC.

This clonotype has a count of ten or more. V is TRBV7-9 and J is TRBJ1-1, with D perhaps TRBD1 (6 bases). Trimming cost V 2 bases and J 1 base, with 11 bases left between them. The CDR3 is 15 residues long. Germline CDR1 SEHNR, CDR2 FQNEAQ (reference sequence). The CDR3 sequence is CASSLTGKGNTEAFF. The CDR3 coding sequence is TGTGCCAGCAGCTTAACAGGGAAAGGGAACACTGAAGCTTTCTTT.

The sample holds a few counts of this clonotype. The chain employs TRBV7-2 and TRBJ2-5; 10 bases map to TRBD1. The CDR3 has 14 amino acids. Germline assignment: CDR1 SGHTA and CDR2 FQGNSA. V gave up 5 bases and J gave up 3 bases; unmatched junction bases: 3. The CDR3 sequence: CASSTGQGKETQYF. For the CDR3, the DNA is TGTGCCAGCAGCACGGGACAGGGGAAAGAGACCCAGTACTTC.

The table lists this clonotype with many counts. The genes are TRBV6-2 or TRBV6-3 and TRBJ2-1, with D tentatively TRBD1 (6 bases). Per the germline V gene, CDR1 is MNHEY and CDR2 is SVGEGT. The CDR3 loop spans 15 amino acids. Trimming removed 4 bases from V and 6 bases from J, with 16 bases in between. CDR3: CASSSRGRGGNEQFF. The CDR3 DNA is TGTGCCAGCAGTTCCCGGGGCAGGGGTGGCAATGAGCAGTTCTTC.

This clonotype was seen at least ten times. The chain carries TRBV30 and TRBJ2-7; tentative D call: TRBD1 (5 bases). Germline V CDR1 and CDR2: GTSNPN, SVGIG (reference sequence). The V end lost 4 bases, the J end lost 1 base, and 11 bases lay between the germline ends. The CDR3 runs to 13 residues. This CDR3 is CAWTAGWSYEQYF. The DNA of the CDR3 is TGTGCCTGGACGGCAGGGTGGTCCTACGAGCAGTACTTC.

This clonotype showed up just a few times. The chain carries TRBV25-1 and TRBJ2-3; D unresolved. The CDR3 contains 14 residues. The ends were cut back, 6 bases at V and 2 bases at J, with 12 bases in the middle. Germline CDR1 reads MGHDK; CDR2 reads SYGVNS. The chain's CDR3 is CASRSSLTTDTQYF. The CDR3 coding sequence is TGTGCCAGCAGGTCGTCCCTGACCACAGATACGCAGTATTTT.

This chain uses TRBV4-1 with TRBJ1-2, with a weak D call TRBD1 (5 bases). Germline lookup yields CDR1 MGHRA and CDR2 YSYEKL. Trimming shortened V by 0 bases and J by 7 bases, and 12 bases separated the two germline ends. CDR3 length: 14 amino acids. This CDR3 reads CASSQESGGSGYTF. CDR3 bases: TGCGCCAGCAGCCAAGAATCGGGGGGTAGTGGCTACACCTTC.

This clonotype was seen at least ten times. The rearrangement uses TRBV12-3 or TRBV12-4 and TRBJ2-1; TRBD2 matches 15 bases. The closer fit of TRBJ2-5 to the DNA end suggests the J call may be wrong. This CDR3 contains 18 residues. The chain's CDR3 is CASSPTGLAGGLAETQYF. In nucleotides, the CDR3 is TGTGCCAGCAGTCCTACGGGACTAGCGGGAGGCTTGGCAGAGACCCAGTACTTC.

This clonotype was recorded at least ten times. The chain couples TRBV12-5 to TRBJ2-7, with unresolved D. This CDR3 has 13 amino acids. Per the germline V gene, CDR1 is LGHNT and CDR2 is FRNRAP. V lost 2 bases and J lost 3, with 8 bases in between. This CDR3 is CASGLTDNYEQYF. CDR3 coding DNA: TGTGCTAGTGGTTTGACGGATAACTACGAGCAGTACTTC.

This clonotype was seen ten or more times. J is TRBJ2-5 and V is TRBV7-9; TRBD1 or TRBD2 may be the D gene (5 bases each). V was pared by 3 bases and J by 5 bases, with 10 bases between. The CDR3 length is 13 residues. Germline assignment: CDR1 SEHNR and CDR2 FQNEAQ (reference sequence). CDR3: CASSFGAGETQYF. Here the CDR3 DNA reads TGTGCCAGCAGCTTTGGGGCGGGTGAGACCCAGTACTTC.

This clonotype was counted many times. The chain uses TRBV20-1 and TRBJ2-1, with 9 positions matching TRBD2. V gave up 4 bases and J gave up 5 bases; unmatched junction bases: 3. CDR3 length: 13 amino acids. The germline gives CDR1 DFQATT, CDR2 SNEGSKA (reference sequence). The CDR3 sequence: CSATSSGDNEQFF. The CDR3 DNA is TGCAGTGCTACTTCTAGCGGGGACAATGAGCAGTTCTTC.

CDR3 nucleotides: TGCGCCAGCAGCTTGGAGCCTAGCGGGGTCTCCTTGACTTTC. Translation gives CASSLEPSGVSLTF. The V and J genes are TRBV5-1 and TRBJ2-6; TRBD2 matches 9 bases. The trim removed 0 bases at V and 17 bases at J, leaving 9 bases unmatched. The CDR3 runs 14 residues. Germline values: CDR1 SGHRS, CDR2 YFSETQ.

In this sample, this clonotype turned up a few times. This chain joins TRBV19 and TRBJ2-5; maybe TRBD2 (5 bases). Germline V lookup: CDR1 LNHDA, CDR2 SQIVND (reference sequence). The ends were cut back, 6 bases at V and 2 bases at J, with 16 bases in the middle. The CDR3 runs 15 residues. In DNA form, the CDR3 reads TGTGCCAGTAGCATACGAGGGCCAACTCAAGAGACCCAGTACTTC. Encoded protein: CASSIRGPTQETQYF.

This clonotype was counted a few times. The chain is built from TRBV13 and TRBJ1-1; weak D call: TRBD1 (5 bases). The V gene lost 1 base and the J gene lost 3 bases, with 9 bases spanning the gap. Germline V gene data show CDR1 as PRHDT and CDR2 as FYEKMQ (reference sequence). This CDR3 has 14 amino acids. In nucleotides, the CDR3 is TGTGCCAGCAGCTTAGCTCAGGGTTACACTGAAGCTTTCTTT. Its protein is CASSLAQGYTEAFF. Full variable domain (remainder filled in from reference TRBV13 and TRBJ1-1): AAGVIQSPRHLIKEKRETATLKCYPIPRHDTVYWYQQGPGQDPQFLISFYEKMQSDKGSIPDRFSAQQFSDYHSELNMSSLELGDSALYFCASSLAQGYTEAFFGQGTRLTVV.

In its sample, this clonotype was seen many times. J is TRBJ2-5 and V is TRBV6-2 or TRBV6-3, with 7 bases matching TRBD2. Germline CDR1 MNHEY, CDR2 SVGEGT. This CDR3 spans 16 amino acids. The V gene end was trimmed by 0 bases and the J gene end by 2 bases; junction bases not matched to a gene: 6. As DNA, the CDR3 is TGTGCCAGCAGTTACTCGGTGGCGGGGGATCAAGAGACCCAGTACTTC. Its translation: CASSYSVAGDQETQYF.

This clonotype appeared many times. CDR3: CASSSVGDEQFF. The CDR3 coding sequence is TGTGCCAGCAGTTCGGTGGGTGATGAGCAGTTCTTC. The chain combines TRBV27 with TRBJ2-1, with D uncertain. The CDR3 loop spans 12 amino acids. V lost 4 bases, J lost 8 bases, and 9 bases lay in between. The germline CDR1 and CDR2 sequences are MNHEY and SMNVEV (reference sequence).